The rows below give T cell receptor beta chains drawn from one sample of a study of technical replicates of blood from several donors. TCRdb keeps only in-frame clones here, not all; method: immunoSEQ multiplex PCR. The sample has about 82,000 clones; over 90% are singletons. The sequencing input was T cells isolated from PBMCs. The receptors shown here come from a human donor in good health. CDR3s include the opening cysteine and the closing phenylalanine or tryptophan. D genes are given only for firm matches. Rows give clone size only sometimes, using once, few, many, or a class for an expanded clone.

.	TRBD2	TRBJ2-1	TRBV7-6	TGTGCCAGCAGCTTGGTTGCGGGAGTAAGGAATGAGCAGTTCTTC	CASSLVAGVRNEQFF
.	TRBD1	TRBJ2-7	TRBV5-1	TGCGCCAGCAGCCCGGTGGGACAGGGATACTACGAGCAGTACTTC	CASSPVGQGYYEQYF
once	.	TRBJ2-7	TRBV28	TGTGCCAGCAGTTCAACGCAGGGGATAGTATCCTACGAGCAGTACTTC	CASSSTQGIVSYEQYF
.	.	TRBJ1-3	TRBV6-6	TGTGCCAGCGGCAGTCAGTCTGGAAACACCATATATTTT	CASGSQSGNTIYF
.	.	TRBJ1-2	TRBV7-2	TGTGCCAGCAGCTTAGCGGGCAGCTTAAACTATGGCTACACCTTC	CASSLAGSLNYGYTF
.	TRBD2	TRBJ2-3	TRBV4-3	TGCGCCAGCAGCCAGGCGGGACTAGCGGGGCCCACAGATACGCAGTATTTT	CASSQAGLAGPTDTQYF
.	TRBD2	TRBJ2-2	TRBV25-1	TGTGCCAGCACCCGAGCGGGATCGAACACCGGGGAGCTGTTTTTT	CASTRAGSNTGELFF
.	.	TRBJ2-1	TRBV7-8	TGTGCCAGCAGCTTGGCGGCTGAGCAGTTCTTC	CASSLAAEQFF
.	.	TRBJ2-2	TRBV19	TGTGCCAGTAAGCCGGAGTTCAGCGGGGAGCTGTTTTTT	CASKPEFSGELFF
.	.	TRBJ2-7	TRBV28	TGTGCCAGCAGTCCAATGCCGGGCGAGCAGTACTTC	CASSPMPGEQYF
.	.	TRBJ1-5	TRBV6-1	TGTGCCAGCAGTGTACCTGCTATTAGCAATCAGCCCCAGCATTTT	CASSVPAISNQPQHF
.	.	TRBJ1-1	TRBV11-3	TGTGCCAGCAGCCCCCGTACGAAAGCGAACACTGAAGCTTTCTTT	CASSPRTKANTEAFF
.	TRBD1	TRBJ1-1	TRBV11-2	TGTGCCAGCAGCCTAACAGGGGTTGGCACTGAAGCTTTCTTT	CASSLTGVGTEAFF
.	TRBD1	TRBJ1-5	TRBV7-2	TGTGCCAGCAGCTTAGACACAGGGGGCTGGCAGCCCCAGCATTTT	CASSLDTGGWQPQHF
.	.	TRBJ1-4	TRBV5-1	TGCGCCAGCAGCCCGGCGAGGGCACCAACTAATGAAAAACTGTTTTTT	CASSPARAPTNEKLFF
.	TRBD1	TRBJ2-7	TRBV5-5	TGTGCCAGCAGCTTCGGGCGACAGGGTGGACTTTCCTACGAGCAGTACTTC	CASSFGRQGGLSYEQYF
.	TRBD1	TRBJ2-3	TRBV5-5	TGTGCCAGCAGCTTGTACAGGGGGAGCACAGATACGCAGTATTTT	CASSLYRGSTDTQYF
.	TRBD2	TRBJ2-3	TRBV6-6	TGTGCCAGCAGCCAGACTAGCGGGACCACAGATACGCAGTATTTT	CASSQTSGTTDTQYF
.	.	TRBJ2-3	TRBV28	TGTGCCAGCAGTTTATTGGGCAGGGGGGAGACAGATACGCAGTATTTT	CASSLLGRGETDTQYF
.	TRBD2	TRBJ2-1	TRBV7-9	TGTGCCAGCAGCCCCAGTGGGCGGGAGGACAATAACTACAATGAGCAGTTCTTC	CASSPSGREDNNYNEQFF
.	TRBD1	TRBJ2-7	TRBV10-3	TGTGCCATCTGGGACAGGGGCTACGAGCAGTACTTC	CAIWDRGYEQYF